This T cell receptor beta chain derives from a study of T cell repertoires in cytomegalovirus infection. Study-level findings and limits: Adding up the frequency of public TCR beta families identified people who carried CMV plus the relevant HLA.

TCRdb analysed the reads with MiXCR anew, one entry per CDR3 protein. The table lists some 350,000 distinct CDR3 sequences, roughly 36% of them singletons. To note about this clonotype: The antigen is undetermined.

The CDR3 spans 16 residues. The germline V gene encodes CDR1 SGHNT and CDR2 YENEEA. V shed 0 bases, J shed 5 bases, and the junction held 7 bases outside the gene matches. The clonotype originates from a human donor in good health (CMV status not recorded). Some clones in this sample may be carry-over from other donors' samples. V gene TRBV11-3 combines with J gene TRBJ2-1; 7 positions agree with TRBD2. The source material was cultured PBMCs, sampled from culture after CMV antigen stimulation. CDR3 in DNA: TGTGCCAGCAGCTTAGATAATCGGCTAGCGGACAATGAGCAGTTCTTC. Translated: CASSLDNRLADNEQFF.